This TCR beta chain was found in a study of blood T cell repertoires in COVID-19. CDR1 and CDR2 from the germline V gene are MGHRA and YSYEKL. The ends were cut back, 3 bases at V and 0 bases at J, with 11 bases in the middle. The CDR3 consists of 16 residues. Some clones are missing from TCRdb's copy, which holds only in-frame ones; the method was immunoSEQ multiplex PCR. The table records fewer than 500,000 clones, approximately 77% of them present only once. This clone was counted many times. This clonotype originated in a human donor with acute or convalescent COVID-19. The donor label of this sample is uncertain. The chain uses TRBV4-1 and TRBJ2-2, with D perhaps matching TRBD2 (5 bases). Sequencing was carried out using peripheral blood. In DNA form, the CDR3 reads TGCGCCAGCAGCCATATTAGCGAGTCGAACACCGGGGAGCTGTTTTTT. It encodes CASSHISESNTGELFF.